The rows below give T cell receptor beta chains drawn from one sample of a study of T cells after yellow fever vaccination. Each CDR3 protein gets one entry after TCRdb re-called the 5' RACE reads with MiXCR. The data contain some 600,000 distinct CDR3 sequences, roughly 17% of them singletons. The source was PBMCs, collected about 5 days after the first yellow fever vaccination. Receptor source: a man in his late teens or twenties who received the YFV17D yellow fever vaccine. Both conserved end residues are part of each CDR3. The order of the fields is V gene, clone size, D gene, J gene, CDR3 protein, CDR3 DNA. The D gene is left open where the match is weak. Clone size is given for some rows only: seen once, a few or many times, or a class if the clone is expanded.

V gene: TRBV21-1
clone size: .
D gene: .
J gene: TRBJ2-7
CDR3 protein: CASSQMGRGGWEQYF
CDR3 DNA: TGTGCCAGCAGCCAAATGGGGCGGGGGGGTTGGGAGCAGTACTTC

V gene: TRBV20-1
clone size: few
D gene: .
J gene: TRBJ2-3
CDR3 protein: CSAERASDTQYF
CDR3 DNA: TGCAGTGCTGAGAGGGCGTCAGATACGCAGTATTTT

V gene: TRBV20-1
clone size: .
D gene: TRBD2
J gene: TRBJ2-3
CDR3 protein: CSATSGAQWTQYF
CDR3 DNA: TGCAGTGCTACCAGCGGGGCGCAATGGACGCAGTATTTT

V gene: TRBV6-5
clone size: .
D gene: .
J gene: TRBJ1-1
CDR3 protein: CASSYSLLGGRENTEAFF
CDR3 DNA: TGTGCCAGCAGTTACTCGTTACTAGGGGGGCGCGAGAACACTGAAGCTTTCTTT

V gene: TRBV28
clone size: few
D gene: .
J gene: TRBJ1-4
CDR3 protein: CASTLDKLNEKLFF
CDR3 DNA: TGTGCCAGCACCCTGGACAAACTTAATGAAAAACTGTTTTTT

V gene: TRBV10-3
clone size: .
D gene: .
J gene: TRBJ1-6
CDR3 protein: CAISEPTDYNSPLHF
CDR3 DNA: TGTGCCATCAGTGAGCCGACAGACTATAATTCACCCCTCCACTTT

V gene: TRBV4-3
clone size: few
D gene: .
J gene: TRBJ2-3
CDR3 protein: CASSTVGYGPSSTDTQYF
CDR3 DNA: TGCGCCAGCAGCACGGTAGGGTATGGCCCGTCTAGCACAGATACGCAGTATTTT

V gene: TRBV29-1
clone size: .
D gene: TRBD2
J gene: TRBJ2-1
CDR3 protein: CSFKSGGSYNEQFF
CDR3 DNA: TGCAGCTTCAAGTCGGGGGGCTCCTACAATGAGCAGTTCTTC

V gene: TRBV19
clone size: few
D gene: .
J gene: TRBJ2-5
CDR3 protein: CASNPGTTGVETQYF
CDR3 DNA: TGTGCCTCCAACCCTGGGACAACGGGTGTAGAGACCCAGTACTTC

V gene: TRBV20-1
clone size: few
D gene: .
J gene: TRBJ2-1
CDR3 protein: CSALGDAYNEQFF
CDR3 DNA: TGCAGTGCCCTAGGGGACGCCTACAATGAGCAGTTCTTC

V gene: TRBV28
clone size: .
D gene: .
J gene: TRBJ2-3
CDR3 protein: CASSLRQVHTQYF
CDR3 DNA: TGTGCCAGCAGTTTACGACAGGTTCATACGCAGTATTTT

V gene: TRBV18
clone size: few
D gene: .
J gene: TRBJ2-1
CDR3 protein: CASSQGASNSYNEQFF
CDR3 DNA: TGTGCCAGCTCACAAGGGGCATCCAACTCCTACAATGAGCAGTTCTTC

V gene: TRBV9
clone size: few
D gene: TRBD2
J gene: TRBJ2-5
CDR3 protein: CASSLSTSGAGKTQYF
CDR3 DNA: TGTGCCAGCAGCCTATCGACTAGCGGGGCCGGGAAGACCCAGTACTTC

V gene: TRBV27
clone size: .
D gene: TRBD1
J gene: TRBJ1-4
CDR3 protein: CASSSDRSNEKLFF
CDR3 DNA: TGTGCCAGCAGTTCGGACAGGTCTAATGAAAAACTGTTTTTT

V gene: TRBV12-3/TRBV12-4
clone size: few
D gene: TRBD1
J gene: TRBJ2-4
CDR3 protein: CASSFWRSDRGIAKNIQYF
CDR3 DNA: TGTGCCAGCAGTTTTTGGCGTTCGGACAGGGGGATAGCCAAAAACATTCAGTACTTC

V gene: TRBV6-5
clone size: few
D gene: .
J gene: TRBJ2-1
CDR3 protein: CASSYRTDYNEQFF
CDR3 DNA: TGTGCCAGCAGTTACCGGACGGATTACAATGAGCAGTTCTTC

V gene: TRBV6-5
clone size: .
D gene: .
J gene: TRBJ2-3
CDR3 protein: CASSYSIKPATDTQYF
CDR3 DNA: TGTGCCAGCAGTTACTCGATTAAACCTGCCACAGATACGCAGTATTTT

V gene: TRBV7-9
clone size: few
D gene: .
J gene: TRBJ1-4
CDR3 protein: CASSLTGLGEKLFF
CDR3 DNA: TGTGCCAGCAGCCTAACAGGGTTGGGTGAAAAACTGTTTTTT